Listed here are 26 T cell receptor beta chains from one sample, sequenced in a study of blood T cell repertoires in COVID-19. Method: immunoSEQ multiplex PCR; TCRdb's copy keeps in-frame clones and lacks some. The top ten hold around 2% of the sample, which has about 250,000 clones, over 80% seen once. Source material: PBMCs or T cells enriched from blood (not recorded which). Receptor source: a young woman who had recovered from COVID-19.

The V and J genes are TRBV3-1 (or the pseudogene TRBV3-2) and TRBJ2-1; D uncertain. The CDR3 totals 13 residues. Germline values: CDR1 LGHDT, CDR2 YNNKEL (reference sequence). The ends were cut back, 0 bases at V and 4 bases at J, with 4 bases in the middle. CDR3: CASSQETYNEQFF. CDR3 coding DNA: TGTGCCAGCAGCCAAGAGACTTACAATGAGCAGTTCTTC.

The V and J genes are TRBV18 and TRBJ2-1; TRBD1 aligns across 8 bases. There are 15 residues in the CDR3. J lost 8 bases, V lost 3 bases, and 9 bases had no gene match. The germline CDR1 and CDR2 sequences are KGHSH and LQKENI. Here the CDR3 DNA reads TGTGCCAGCTCACCGCGGAGGGACAGGTCGTATGAGCAGTTCTTC. Protein sequence: CASSPRRDRSYEQFF.

This sequence joins TRBV27 and TRBJ1-1, with no clear D. CDR1 is MNHEY, CDR2 SMNVEV, per germline (reference sequence). V was pared by 2 bases and J by 1 base, with 5 bases between. The CDR3 has 13 residues. The CDR3 sequence is CASSLGRNTEAFF. The DNA for the CDR3 is TGTGCCAGCAGTTTAGGGCGGAACACTGAAGCTTTCTTT.

This clone was recorded only once. This sequence joins TRBV18 and TRBJ1-2; 8 bases match TRBD1. Germline-derived CDR1 and CDR2 are KGHSH and LQKENI. After removal of 4 bases from V and 6 bases from J, the junction contained 7 bases not matched to a gene. CDR3 length equals 14 residues. CDR3 loop: CASSRPDRADGYTF. DNA for the CDR3: TGTGCCAGCTCACGACCGGACAGGGCGGATGGCTACACCTTC.

J is TRBJ2-4 and V is TRBV5-1, with 8 bases fitting TRBD2. The V and J ends lost 4 bases and 7 bases, in that order; junction bases with no gene match: 10. The CDR3 has 15 residues. Germline V CDR1 and CDR2: SGHRS, YFSETQ. The DNA of the CDR3 is TGCGCCAGCAGCCAAGCGCCCGGGGGGGTGAACATTCAGTACTTC. Translation: CASSQAPGGVNIQYF. The variable domain in full, completed from reference TRBV5-1 and TRBJ2-4, reads KAGVTQTPRYLIKTRGQQVTLSCSPISGHRSVSWYQQTPGQGLQFLFEYFSETQRNKGNFPGRFSGRQFSNSRSEMNVSTLELGDSALYLCASSQAPGGVNIQYFGAGTRLSVL.

The chain links TRBV6-5 to TRBJ2-7; 8 nucleotides agree with TRBD2. Germline V gene lookup returns CDR1 MNHEY and CDR2 SVGAGI. The J segment lost 6 bases and the V segment lost 6 bases, leaving 13 bases of the junction unmatched. The CDR3 has 15 residues. The CDR3 coding sequence is TGTGCCAGCAGCCGAACTTCGGGAGGGCCATTCGAGCAGTACTTC. Translating it yields CASSRTSGGPFEQYF.

This chain uses TRBV3-1 (or the pseudogene TRBV3-2) with TRBJ2-7; 11 nucleotides align to TRBD1. CDR1 is LGHDT, CDR2 YNNKEL, per germline (reference sequence). The CDR3 runs to 17 residues. Germline trimming cut 5 bases from V and 3 bases from J; bases unmatched to any gene: 12. The DNA for the CDR3 is TGTGCCAGCAGCAGGACAGGGGGCGCGGCGGGGGTCTACGAGCAGTACTTC. Protein: CASSRTGGAAGVYEQYF.

The rearrangement joins TRBV7-2 to TRBJ2-5, with 8 positions matching TRBD2. This CDR3 is built from 15 residues. Unmatched junction bases numbered 6, after V lost 1 base and J lost 5 bases. Germline V gene sequence: CDR1 SGHTA, CDR2 FQGNSA. In nucleotides, the CDR3 is TGTGCCAGCAGCTTAGGTCGGGGGGGCAGGGAGACCCAGTACTTC. Protein: CASSLGRGGRETQYF.

V usage is TRBV27 and J usage is TRBJ1-5; D unclear. Germline V lookup: CDR1 MNHEY, CDR2 SMNVEV (reference sequence). Trimming removed 2 bases from V and 10 bases from J, with 12 bases in between. CDR3 size: 13 residues. Here the CDR3 DNA reads TGTGCCAGCAGTTTAGGGCTAAGCGGTCCCCAGCATTTT. The encoded protein is CASSLGLSGPQHF.

CDR3: CASSLSMGQGWGYTF. DNA for the CDR3: TGTGCCAGCAGTTTATCGATGGGACAGGGCTGGGGCTACACCTTC. This chain links TRBV27 with TRBJ1-2, with TRBD1 identical over 9 bases. The V segment lost 0 bases and the J segment 8 bases; nucleotides outside the gene matches: 7. Germline CDR1 MNHEY, CDR2 SMNVEV (reference sequence). The CDR3 has 15 residues.

This clone has just one count. The V gene is TRBV12-5, the J gene TRBJ1-4; the match to TRBD1 covers 7 bases. Germline V gene data show CDR1 as LGHNT and CDR2 as FRNRAP. With V trimmed by 4 bases and J by 7 bases, 6 bases remained unmatched. CDR3 size: 14 residues. The CDR3 sequence: CASGSPGTVEKLFF. Here the CDR3 DNA reads TGTGCTAGTGGTTCCCCCGGGACAGTTGAAAAACTGTTTTTT.

The chain is built from TRBV15 and TRBJ1-2; 7 bases are shared with TRBD1. V dropped 8 bases and J dropped 1; count of bases not matched to a gene: 7. The CDR3 runs 14 residues. The germline gives CDR1 LNHNV, CDR2 YYDKDF (reference sequence). For the CDR3, the DNA is TGTGCCACCCATGACAGGGCCTATAACTATGGCTACACCTTC. It yields the protein CATHDRAYNYGYTF.

V is TRBV5-1 and J is TRBJ2-7; 9 bases match TRBD1. Germline CDR1 reads SGHRS; CDR2 reads YFSETQ. The CDR3 sequence is 14 residues long. After removal of 6 bases from V and 1 base from J, the junction contained 5 bases not matched to a gene. The CDR3 region is CASTPGTGSYEQYF. The CDR3 DNA is TGCGCCAGCACCCCCGGGACAGGGTCCTACGAGCAGTACTTC.

The genes are TRBV4-2 and TRBJ2-3; possibly TRBD2 for D (7 bases). This CDR3 region has 15 residues. V gave up 4 bases and J gave up 2 bases, with 13 bases separating them. Germline-derived CDR1 and CDR2 are LGHNA and YNFKEQ. CDR3 bases: TGTGCCAGCAGCCCAGCGGCGGGGGCCACAGATACGCAGTATTTT. The encoded protein is CASSPAAGATDTQYF.

This chain connects TRBV19 to TRBJ1-2, with 7 bases aligning to TRBD1. CDR1 is LNHDA, CDR2 SQIVND, per germline (reference sequence). V shed 5 bases and J 4 bases; nucleotides not matched to a gene: 4. The CDR3 runs 13 residues. The DNA for the CDR3 is TGTGCCAGTAGTCGGGACAGCCGCTATGGCTACACCTTC. Its translation: CASSRDSRYGYTF.

V is TRBV9 and J is TRBJ1-4; D is unresolved. The CDR3 has 15 amino acids. With 0 bases removed from V and 8 bases from J, the gap between germline ends came to 14 bases. Per germline, CDR1 SGDLS and CDR2 YYNGEE. CDR3 coding DNA: TGTGCCAGCAGCGTAGCGGGTCTCCGGGAGGAAAAACTGTTTTTT. Protein product: CASSVAGLREEKLFF.

The chain joins TRBV11-2 to TRBJ2-7; D is possibly TRBD2 (5 bases). The CDR3 spans 14 residues. V was cut by 4 bases and J by 0 bases, with 10 bases left in between. Germline-derived CDR1 and CDR2 are SGHAT and FQNNGV. The CDR3 region is CASSSGSISYEQYF. The CDR3 DNA follows: TGTGCCAGCAGCTCGGGGTCGATCTCCTACGAGCAGTACTTC.

The rearrangement joins TRBV7-9 to TRBJ2-6; D gene uncertain. CDR1 is SEHNR, CDR2 FQNEAQ, per germline (reference sequence). V gave up 5 bases and J gave up 12 bases, with 8 bases separating them. The CDR3 consists of 11 residues. The CDR3 DNA reads as TGTGCCAGCAGCGAGCCAGGCGTCCTGACTTTC. It yields the protein CASSEPGVLTF.

The J gene is TRBJ2-7, the V gene TRBV11-2, with unresolved D. The CDR3 runs 15 residues. From germline, CDR1 is SGHAT and CDR2 FQNNGV. V lost 3 bases, J lost 2 bases, and 14 bases lay in between. As DNA, the CDR3 is TGTGCCAGCAGCTTCGGTCTCAGGCCCCCCTACGAGCAGTACTTC. Its translation: CASSFGLRPPYEQYF.

The V call is TRBV5-8, the J call TRBJ2-6; D is unclear. The germline CDR1 and CDR2 sequences are SGHTS and YDEGEE. This CDR3 spans 14 amino acids. Trimming cost V 2 bases and J 2 bases, with 5 bases left between them. CDR3 region: CASSFSPGANVLTF. The CDR3 DNA follows: TGTGCCAGCAGCTTCTCCCCTGGGGCCAACGTCCTGACTTTC.

This chain uses TRBV18 with TRBJ2-1; 8 nucleotides agree with TRBD2. This CDR3 is built from 14 residues. The V segment lost 3 bases and the J segment 6 bases; nucleotides outside the gene matches: 4. CDR1 and CDR2 (germline): KGHSH, LQKENI. The CDR3 sequence: CASSPGLAGNEQFF. CDR3 nucleotide sequence: TGTGCCAGCTCACCTGGACTAGCTGGCAATGAGCAGTTCTTC. Full variable domain (missing parts from reference TRBV18 and TRBJ2-1): NAGVMQNPRHLVRRRGQEARLRCSPMKGHSHVYWYRQLPEEGLKFMVYLQKENIIDESGMPKERFSAEFPKEGPSILRIQQVVRGDSAAYFCASSPGLAGNEQFFGPGTRLTVL.

V usage is TRBV2 and J usage is TRBJ1-2; D is perhaps TRBD1 (5 bases). Germline V gene lookup returns CDR1 SNHLY and CDR2 FYNNEI. This CDR3 contains 13 residues. V was trimmed by 6 bases and J by 1 base, leaving 9 bases between them. In DNA, the CDR3 is TGTGCCAGCAGCGAGACAGTTAACTATGGCTACACCTTC. As protein: CASSETVNYGYTF.

The chain has TRBV10-3 and TRBJ2-3, with TRBD2 matching over 13 bases. The CDR3 totals 14 residues. Germline V gene lookup returns CDR1 ENHRY and CDR2 SYGVKD. V lost 6 bases and J lost 5; bases outside the gene matches: 2. The CDR3 region is CAISGLAGVDTQYF. For the CDR3, the DNA is TGTGCCATCAGCGGACTAGCGGGGGTAGATACGCAGTATTTT.

This clone has a single count. The V gene is TRBV6-1, the J gene TRBJ1-5; possibly TRBD1 for D (5 bases). The CDR3 loop spans 14 amino acids. CDR1 is MNHNS, CDR2 SASEGT, per germline. V was shortened by 1 base and J by 11 bases, with 15 bases between the two germline ends. The CDR3 here is CASSEEAGSWSQHF. The CDR3 coding sequence is TGTGCCAGCAGTGAAGAGGCAGGGTCCTGGTCCCAGCATTTT.

This chain uses TRBV28 with TRBJ2-7, with 7 nucleotides matching TRBD2. The germline gives CDR1 MDHEN, CDR2 SYDVKM. J gave up 6 bases and V 2 bases, and 7 bases lay outside the gene matches. CDR3 length equals 14 residues. The CDR3 reads CASSLAGVFSEQYF. DNA for the CDR3: TGTGCCAGCAGTTTAGCGGGAGTTTTTTCCGAGCAGTACTTC.

The chain joins TRBV7-9 to TRBJ1-6, with D hard to call. CDR1 is SEHNR, CDR2 FQNEAQ, per germline (reference sequence). Trimming left V 2 bases short and J 7 bases short, with 3 bases between. The CDR3 has 12 amino acids. The CDR3 spells CASSLRNSPLHF. The CDR3 DNA is TGTGCCAGCAGCTTACGGAATTCACCCCTCCACTTT.